The entry below gives a single T cell receptor beta chain sequence along with its context. An end of the junction differs from the germline gene, which may be a read error. Germline CDR1 KGHSH, CDR2 LQKENI. This CDR3 contains 17 residues. The data were taken from a study of cytomegalovirus exposure and HLA in healthy donors. The study ran its PCR with 60 Vbeta and 13 Jbeta primers. Some clones are missing from TCRdb's copy, which holds only in-frame ones; the method was immunoSEQ multiplex PCR. Here the sample spans about 110,000 clones, approximately 76% being singletons. The chain recombines TRBV18 with TRBJ1-2; D may be TRBD1 (6 bases). This receptor was obtained from a man younger than 35 in good health and CMV-seronegative. Sequenced input: PBMCs. The CDR3 loop is CASSPGGANTLLRGYPF. Here the CDR3 DNA reads TGTGCCAGCTCACCAGGGGGCGCGAACACCCTTCTACGTGGCTACCCCTTC.